This record concerns one T cell receptor (beta chain) sequence. What it recognizes is unknown. These data belong to a study of T cells expressing NK-cell markers. Looking at the study overall: Sorted CD3+CD56+NKG2C+, CD3+CD56+NKG2C- and CD3+CD56-NKG2C+ T-cell subsets were beta-chain profiled. One of eight sequenced donors was HCMV-seronegative; the other seven were seropositive. General study points: NKG2C+ dominant clonotype frequencies in six donors were roughly 1.0-7.5% of CD8+ T cells.

The TCR beta cDNA came from 5'RACE template switching with UMIs. TCRdb processed the 5' RACE reads again and assigns one entry to each CDR3 protein, with no DNA. The sample has about 460,000 distinct CDR3 sequences, and its top ten clones hold 1.4%. This CDR3 is built from 15 residues. The germline V gene encodes CDR1 MNHNY and CDR2 SVGAGI (reference sequence). Sequencing was done on a sample of blood T cells: a sorted CD56 or NKG2C T cell subset, CD4+ or CD8+ T cells, or bulk PBMC T cells (not recorded which). The V and J genes are TRBV6-6 and TRBJ2-2. The receptor's source is a woman between 45 and 60 years old in good health. The CDR3 here is CASSPVGGNTGELFF.